This TCR beta chain was documented in a study of human CD8 memory T cell subsets. Study-wide results and caveats: Chao1 estimates hinted that stem-like memory T cells outstripped precursor exhausted T cells in diversity.

Notes on this clonotype: The antigen remains undetermined.

Libraries targeted TCR beta using 5' RACE with UMIs. TCRdb reprocessed the 5' RACE reads, keeping one entry per CDR3 protein, no DNA. Its table records 7,500 to 9,000 distinct CDR3 sequences. TPEX cells, early memory CD8+ T cells with exhausted-like traits, were CCR7+ PD-1+ TIGIT+. Sequencing input: CD8+ T cells from PBMCs. The receptor comes from a human donor in good health.

CDR3: CASSIVTGIADTQYF. The rearrangement joins TRBV19 to TRBJ2-3. The CDR3 extends over 15 amino acids. Germline lookup yields CDR1 LNHDA and CDR2 SQIVND (reference sequence).